This TCR beta chain originates from a study of cytotoxic CD8 clonotypes in ibrutinib-treated CLL. V shed 6 bases and J shed 0 bases, with 11 bases lying between them. Germline CDR1 and CDR2: SEHNR and FQNEAQ (reference sequence). This CDR3 region has 14 residues. Sequenced by immunoSEQ multiplex PCR; TCRdb stores in-frame clones only, minus some. Of under 150,000 clones listed, 80% are singletons. The chain joins TRBV7-9 to TRBJ1-2, with D possibly being TRBD1 (5 bases). The sequence derives from a human donor with chronic lymphocytic leukemia. The sequencing used PBMCs, collected after 36 months of ibrutinib treatment. The CDR3 region is CASRDDRANYGYTF. CDR3 coding DNA: TGTGCCAGCAGGGATGACAGAGCTAACTATGGCTACACCTTC. The full variable domain, completed using reference TRBV7-9 and TRBJ1-2, is DTGVSQNPRHKITKRGQNVTFRCDPISEHNRLYWYRQTLGQGPEFLTYFQNEAQLEKSRLLSDRFSAERPKGSFSTLEIQRTEQGDSAMYLCASRDDRANYGYTFGSGTRLTVV.